This T cell receptor (beta chain) was found in a study of cytomegalovirus exposure and HLA in healthy donors. Study results and caveats: In a later analysis, a missense DCLRE1C variant was linked to TCR beta V- and J-gene trimming. Versus the approximately 720-donor mean, an Asian-associated ancestry cluster reportedly showed fewer N-insertions in a later analysis. Presence/absence analyses supposed approximately even sequencing depth among donors.

For this clone: The target antigen is unknown.

Germline V gene sequence: CDR1 SGHTA, CDR2 FQGTGA. J lost 2 bases, V lost 5 bases, and 4 bases had no gene match. The CDR3 has 14 amino acids. The PCR used 60 Vbeta and 13 Jbeta primers. The table came from immunoSEQ multiplex PCR; TCRdb's copy has only in-frame clones and leaves some out. Of roughly 130,000 clones in the sample, more than 55% are singletons; the top ten hold 6.5%. Donors likely had unrecorded immune exposures despite being nominally healthy when sampled. The sequence came from an older woman in good health and CMV-seronegative. The sample taken for sequencing was PBMCs. V and J are TRBV7-3 and TRBJ2-7, with TRBD1 matching 9 bases. This CDR3 is CASSPDRGPYEQYF. The CDR3 nucleotides read TGTGCCAGCAGCCCGGACAGGGGACCCTACGAGCAGTACTTC. The whole variable domain, filled in from reference TRBV7-3 and TRBJ2-7, reads GAGVSQTPSNKVTEKGKYVELRCDPISGHTALYWYRQSLGQGPEFLIYFQGTGAADDSGLPNDRFFAVRPEGSVSTLKIQRTERGDSAVYLCASSPDRGPYEQYFGPGTRLTVT.